Presented here are 15 T cell receptor beta chains from one specimen sequenced in a study of T cell changes during pregnancy in multiple sclerosis. The repertoire was sequenced with immunoSEQ multiplex PCR; TCRdb's copy has only in-frame clones and lacks some. The sample holds 90,000 to 100,000 clones; roughly 91% are singletons and the top ten take about 4.5%. The source material was peripheral blood, sampled in the first trimester of pregnancy. Receptor source: a female donor with multiple sclerosis, enrolled in a pregnancy study.

This clone was observed once. This rearrangement joins TRBV2 to TRBJ1-5; tentative D call: TRBD1 (6 bases). The V and J ends lost 5 bases and 7 bases respectively, with 12 bases between them. The length of the CDR3 is 13 residues. Germline V CDR1 and CDR2: SNHLY, FYNNEI. In DNA, the CDR3 is TGTGCCAGCAGTCCACAGGGTTTACAGCCCCAGCATTTT. It codes for CASSPQGLQPQHF.

The CDR3 DNA is TGTGCCACCAGCTTTACTCTAGCGGCGAACACCGGGGAGCTGTTTTTT. It encodes CATSFTLAANTGELFF. The rearrangement joins TRBV15 to TRBJ2-2, with 7 nucleotides matching TRBD2. Germline trimming cut 5 bases from V and 0 bases from J; bases unmatched to any gene: 6. The CDR3 extends over 16 amino acids. Germline CDR1 and CDR2: LNHNV and YYDKDF (reference sequence).

This CDR3 reads CASSIGAGLAGYTDTQYF. CDR3 coding DNA: TGTGCCAGTAGTATAGGGGCTGGACTAGCGGGCTACACAGATACGCAGTATTTT. The chain combines TRBV19 with TRBJ2-3; TRBD2 aligns across 11 bases. V trimming: 1 base; J trimming: 2 bases; junction bases outside the gene matches: 8. The CDR3 contains 18 residues. Germline values: CDR1 LNHDA, CDR2 SQIVND (reference sequence).

The genes are TRBV5-1 and TRBJ2-7; weak D call: TRBD1 (6 bases). The germline CDR1 and CDR2 sequences are SGHRS and YFSETQ. This CDR3 is 13 amino acids long. The germline V and J ends were trimmed by 1 base and 2 bases, with 7 bases remaining between them. As DNA, the CDR3 is TGCGCCAGCAGCTTGACAGGGACCTACGAGCAGTACTTC. It encodes CASSLTGTYEQYF.

This chain uses TRBV7-3 with TRBJ2-1; D is perhaps TRBD1 (6 bases). CDR1 is SGHTA and CDR2 is FQGTGA in the germline V gene. The CDR3 contains 17 residues. The V and J ends lost 0 bases and 3 bases respectively, with 15 bases between them. CDR3 in amino acids: CASSLTPHPGVYNEQFF. The CDR3 region has the DNA TGTGCCAGCAGCTTAACTCCTCATCCAGGGGTCTACAATGAGCAGTTCTTC. Full variable domain (missing parts from reference TRBV7-3 and TRBJ2-1): GAGVSQTPSNKVTEKGKYVELRCDPISGHTALYWYRQSLGQGPEFLIYFQGTGAADDSGLPNDRFFAVRPEGSVSTLKIQRTERGDSAVYLCASSLTPHPGVYNEQFFGPGTRLTVL.

The genes are TRBV19 and TRBJ2-1; weak D call: TRBD1 (5 bases). In germline, CDR1 is LNHDA, CDR2 SQIVND (reference sequence). The CDR3 is made up of 15 amino acids. Deletions cut 6 bases from V and 2 bases from J, with 14 bases between. In DNA form, the CDR3 reads TGTGCCAGTAGCGACAGCAACTCGCCCTACAATGAGCAGTTCTTC. This codes for CASSDSNSPYNEQFF.

V usage is TRBV10-1 and J usage is TRBJ1-1; unclear D gene. The CDR3 loop spans 14 amino acids. In germline, CDR1 is WNHNN, CDR2 SYGVQD (reference sequence). V was shortened by 3 bases and J by 4 bases, with 12 bases between the two germline ends. CDR3 protein: CASSESVSGTEAFF. The CDR3 coding sequence is TGCGCCAGCAGTGAATCCGTTTCGGGCACTGAAGCTTTCTTT.

The V and J genes are TRBV6-6 and TRBJ1-4, with D possibly matching TRBD1 (6 bases). The length of the CDR3 is 15 residues. The germline gives CDR1 MNHNY, CDR2 SVGAGI (reference sequence). The V end was cut by 0 bases, the J end by 6 bases, with 11 bases between. The CDR3: CASSYSIWTDEKLFF. The CDR3 DNA sequence: TGTGCCAGCAGTTACTCGATATGGACAGATGAAAAACTGTTTTTT.

This chain uses TRBV5-4 with TRBJ2-3, with 11 bases identical to TRBD2. Germline CDR1 and CDR2: SGHNT and YYREEE (reference sequence). V dropped 3 bases and J dropped 3; count of bases not matched to a gene: 3. The CDR3 length is 15 residues. Here the CDR3 reads CASSSGLAGTDTQYF. The CDR3, as DNA: TGTGCCAGCAGCTCCGGACTAGCGGGTACAGATACGCAGTATTTT.

The chain recombines TRBV19 with TRBJ1-1; TRBD1 is a possible D gene (5 bases). The CDR3 contains 14 residues. Germline V CDR1 and CDR2: LNHDA, SQIVND (reference sequence). Trimming shortened V by 3 bases and J by 6 bases, and 14 bases separated the two germline ends. Written as DNA, the CDR3 is TGTGCCAGTAGTATTGTTGGGGCCGCTGCTGAAGCTTTCTTT. This codes for CASSIVGAAAEAFF.

The CDR3 DNA sequence: TGTGCCAGCAGCGTAGGGTCAGGGTGGAATCAGCCCCAGCATTTT. Translation gives CASSVGSGWNQPQHF. This sequence joins TRBV9 and TRBJ1-5; tentatively, D is TRBD1 (5 bases). V gave up 0 bases and J gave up 4 bases, with 11 bases separating them. The V gene's germline CDR1 is SGDLS and CDR2 YYNGEE. The CDR3 loop spans 15 amino acids.

The V call is TRBV27, the J call TRBJ1-1, with D possibly matching TRBD1 (5 bases). The germline CDR1 and CDR2 sequences are MNHEY and SMNVEV (reference sequence). The V gene lost 2 bases and the J gene lost 4 bases, with 11 bases spanning the gap. The CDR3 runs 14 residues. This CDR3 is CASSLRFRATEAFF. The DNA for the CDR3 is TGTGCCAGCAGTTTAAGGTTCAGGGCCACTGAAGCTTTCTTT.

V gene TRBV9 combines with J gene TRBJ1-2; TRBD1 is a possible D gene (5 bases). Germline V gene data show CDR1 as SGDLS and CDR2 as YYNGEE. The CDR3 consists of 17 residues. Trimming removed 0 bases at V and 7 bases at J, with 22 bases between. The CDR3 sequence: CASSVATQGSFSGGYTF. The CDR3 DNA reads as TGTGCCAGCAGCGTAGCTACGCAGGGATCCTTTAGTGGTGGCTACACCTTC.

The J gene is TRBJ1-2, the V gene TRBV11-2, with a tentative D call TRBD1 (6 bases). V lost 0 bases, J lost 4 bases, and 12 bases lay in between. The CDR3 loop spans 15 amino acids. Germline V CDR1 and CDR2: SGHAT, FQNNGV. CDR3 protein: CASSLDRGTGYGYTF. Written as DNA, the CDR3 is TGTGCCAGCAGCTTAGATAGGGGGACGGGCTATGGCTACACCTTC. Variable domain in full (rest from reference TRBV11-2 and TRBJ1-2): EAGVAQSPRYKIIEKRQSVAFWCNPISGHATLYWYQQILGQGPKLLIQFQNNGVVDDSQLPKDRFSAERLKGVDSTLKIQPAKLEDSAVYLCASSLDRGTGYGYTFGSGTRLTVV.

The chain uses TRBV6-1 and TRBJ2-3; a weak D match, TRBD2 (5 bases). In germline, CDR1 is MNHNS, CDR2 SASEGT. This CDR3 is 15 amino acids long. The V end was cut by 10 bases, the J end by 0 bases, with 17 bases between. CDR3 region: CATGAASASTDTQYF. CDR3 nucleotide sequence: TGTGCCACCGGAGCGGCCAGTGCTAGCACAGATACGCAGTATTTT.